This TCR beta chain was sequenced during a study of follicular helper T cells after annual influenza vaccination. Here immunoSEQ multiplex PCR was the method, and the copy in TCRdb shows in-frame clones only, minus some. The sample records roughly 5,900 clones, 75% to 90% being singletons. This clone was observed a single time. Time point specified: 2015-2016 season, pre-vaccination. The specimen comprised CXCR5- memory CD4+ T cells sorted from blood, sampled on the day of influenza vaccination. The sequence was obtained from an adult who received the influenza vaccine.

CDR3 sequence (DNA): TGCGCCAGCAGCCACTTGGGGGGCCACACTGAAGCTTTCTTT. Encoded protein: CASSHLGGHTEAFF. The chain recombines TRBV4-3 with TRBJ1-1; D is perhaps TRBD1 (6 bases). V was pared by 3 bases and J by 3 bases, with 11 bases between. This CDR3 comprises 14 residues. Germline CDR1 reads LGHNA; CDR2 reads YSLEER.